These T cell receptor beta chains were read from a single sample in a study of a mutant IDH1 vaccine in newly diagnosed glioma. For these receptors, no antigen is known. Method: immunoSEQ multiplex PCR; TCRdb's copy keeps in-frame clones and lacks some. The data contain 25,000 to 35,000 clones, around 92% of them singletons. The sample was PBMCs, taken from a glioma patient whose treatment included an IDH1 peptide vaccine. The source is a man aged 18 to 30 with glioma. Each CDR3 is given with its conserved first and last residue. Fields, in order: J gene, V gene, D gene, clone size, CDR3 DNA, CDR3 protein. D genes are given only for firm matches. Expanded clones get a size class; other rows say once, few or many, or leave the size out.

>TRBJ2-3|TRBV19|-|-
TGTGCCAGTACCATGGTGGGGGAGACAGATACGCAGTATTTT
CASTMVGETDTQYF
>TRBJ1-5|TRBV27|TRBD1|once
TGTGCCAGCAGTCCTCGACAGGGCCGTTATAGCAATCAGCCCCAGCATTTT
CASSPRQGRYSNQPQHF
>TRBJ1-1|TRBV9|-|-
TGTGCCAGCAACGAATTCCGCGGGGACACTGAAGCTTTCTTT
CASNEFRGDTEAFF
>TRBJ1-1|TRBV7-8|-|-
TGTGCCAGCAGCCACCTCCTTGAGCAACCGAACACTGAAGCTTTCTTT
CASSHLLEQPNTEAFF
>TRBJ2-4|TRBV5-6|-|-
TGTGCCAGCAGCTTGGTCTCAGCCAAAAACATTCAGTACTTC
CASSLVSAKNIQYF
>TRBJ1-1|TRBV30|-|-
TGTGCCTGGAGCGCGGGGGGGTCCTTGAACACTGAAGCTTTCTTT
CAWSAGGSLNTEAFF
>TRBJ2-5|TRBV6-6|TRBD2|-
TGTGCCAGCAGGCCTGGGGGGGGAGAGACCCAGTACTTC
CASRPGGGETQYF
>TRBJ1-2|TRBV19|-|-
TGTGCCAGTACCATGTGGGGAGCTAACTATGGCTACACCTTC
CASTMWGANYGYTF
>TRBJ2-2|TRBV2|-|-
TGTGCCAGCAGGAGACAGGAGATCGGTACCGGGGAGCTGTTTTTT
CASRRQEIGTGELFF
>TRBJ2-7|TRBV5-1|-|-
TGCGCCAGCGGGCAGGGCCCCTACGAGCAGTACTTC
CASGQGPYEQYF
>TRBJ2-5|TRBV5-5|-|-
TGTGCCAGCAGCCTACAGGGTCCTGGGGCGACCCAGTACTTC
CASSLQGPGATQYF
>TRBJ1-2|TRBV30|TRBD1|-
TGTGCCTGGACCGAAGGAGGGGGCTACTATGGCTACACCTTC
CAWTEGGGYYGYTF
>TRBJ2-1|TRBV7-9|TRBD1|-
TGTGCCAGCAGCGGTACAGGGGATGAGCAGTTCTTC
CASSGTGDEQFF
>TRBJ2-7|TRBV30|TRBD2|-
TGTGCCTGGAGTGTAGGGGGACTAGCGGTCCACGAGCAGTACTTC
CAWSVGGLAVHEQYF
>TRBJ2-7|TRBV5-1|-|few
TGCGCCAGCAGGCCGACAGAACTCGTGGGAGAGCAGTACTTC
CASRPTELVGEQYF
>TRBJ2-2|TRBV18|TRBD1|once
TGTGCCAGCTCCGGTATAACAGGGGACACCGGGGAGCTGTTTTTT
CASSGITGDTGELFF
>TRBJ1-2|TRBV7-9|-|-
TGTGCCAGCAGCCCCGACGGTAACTATGGCTACACCTTC
CASSPDGNYGYTF
>TRBJ1-2|TRBV5-6|-|-
TGTGCCAGCACCCGCAATAACTATGGCTACACCTTC
CASTRNNYGYTF
>TRBJ1-5|TRBV7-8|-|-
TGTGCCAGCAGCTTAGCGTCGGGCAGCGGTAACCAGCCCCAGCATTTT
CASSLASGSGNQPQHF
>TRBJ1-2|TRBV20-1|-|-
TGCAGTGGGGGGGAGGTTGGCTACACCTTC
CSGGEVGYTF
>TRBJ2-6|TRBV6-5|-|-
TGTGCCAGCAGTCATCAGGGGTCTGGGGCCAACGTCCTGACTTTC
CASSHQGSGANVLTF
>TRBJ2-7|TRBV7-9|-|-
TGTGCCAGCAGCAACACAGGTTCTAGCTCCTACGAGCAGTACTTC
CASSNTGSSSYEQYF
>TRBJ2-4|TRBV7-9|-|few
TGTGCCAGCAGCTTAGCTGGGGGCACTGGGAGAAACATTCAGTACTTC
CASSLAGGTGRNIQYF
>TRBJ2-7|TRBV7-2|-|-
TGTGCCAGCAGCCCGAGGAGGGGGGTGGGGGAGCAGTACTTC
CASSPRRGVGEQYF
>TRBJ2-3|TRBV6-1|TRBD2|-
TGTGCCAGCAGTGGTCTGGGACTAGCGGGAATAATCAATACGCAGTATTTT
CASSGLGLAGIINTQYF
>TRBJ1-2|TRBV6-1|-|-
TGTGCCAGCAGTGATGGGACACGGCTCGACTACACCTTC
CASSDGTRLDYTF
>TRBJ1-1|TRBV6-6|-|-
TGTGCCAGCAGTGGTCGACAGAAAAACACTGAAGCTTTCTTT
CASSGRQKNTEAFF
>TRBJ1-1|TRBV14|-|-
TGTGCCAGCAGCCAAGGGGGGTTCACTGAAGCTTTCTTT
CASSQGGFTEAFF
>TRBJ2-2|TRBV2|-|-
TGTGCCAGCAGCTTAGACAGGAACACCGGGGAGCTGTTTTTT
CASSLDRNTGELFF
>TRBJ2-7|TRBV6-1|TRBD2|-
TGTGCCAGCAGTGGTATAGCGGGAGTGTACGAGCAGTACTTC
CASSGIAGVYEQYF
>TRBJ1-3|TRBV7-9|-|-
TGTGCCAGCAGCTTAGCGGACAGCTTCTCTGGAAACACCATATATTTT
CASSLADSFSGNTIYF
>TRBJ2-7|TRBV7-2|TRBD2|-
TGTGCCAGCAGCCACCGGGGGAGGGGAGTCATCGTCGAGCAGTACTTC
CASSHRGRGVIVEQYF
>TRBJ1-1|TRBV7-9|TRBD1|-
TGTGCCAGCAGCTTCCCGGGACAGGGAGGGGAGAACACTGAAGCTTTCTTT
CASSFPGQGGENTEAFF
>TRBJ2-7|TRBV4-3|TRBD1|-
TGCGCCAGCAGCCAAGAATCAGGGAGGAGGACAGGGGTCCACGAGCAGTACTTC
CASSQESGRRTGVHEQYF
>TRBJ2-7|TRBV6-5|TRBD1|-
TGTGCCAGCAGTTACTCCGGGACAGGGTCCTACGAGCAGTACTTC
CASSYSGTGSYEQYF
>TRBJ2-3|TRBV6-5|TRBD2|-
TGTGCCAGCAGTTCCCGTCTAGCGGGAGATCGAGATACGCAGTATTTT
CASSSRLAGDRDTQYF
>TRBJ1-4|TRBV2|-|-
TGTGCCAGCAGTCTTGGGAGGTCTAATGAAAAACTGTTTTTT
CASSLGRSNEKLFF
>TRBJ2-7|TRBV6-1|TRBD2|few
TGTGCCAGCAGTGACGAAGCGGGAGTCTCGTACGAGCAGTACTTC
CASSDEAGVSYEQYF
>TRBJ1-1|TRBV5-1|TRBD1|-
TGCGCCAGCAGCCGGGACAGTAGGACCGAAGCTTTCTTT
CASSRDSRTEAFF
>TRBJ1-2|TRBV6-5|-|-
TGTGCCAGCAGTTACAGGGACACCATGAGGGGCTACACCTTC
CASSYRDTMRGYTF
>TRBJ1-1|TRBV7-8|-|-
TGTGCCAGCAGGCCACCTCAGGGGAACACTGAAGCTTTCTTT
CASRPPQGNTEAFF
>TRBJ2-7|TRBV7-2|-|-
TGTGCCAGCAGCCTCGGTGGGGGGAACGAGCAGTACTTC
CASSLGGGNEQYF
>TRBJ2-7|TRBV30|-|-
TGTGCCTGGACGCGGGGCCCGGGGTCCTACGAGCAGTACTTC
CAWTRGPGSYEQYF
>TRBJ2-7|TRBV30|TRBD2|-
TGTGCCTGGATGAGCGGGAGCGCTTACGAGCAGTACTTC
CAWMSGSAYEQYF
>TRBJ1-2|TRBV5-6|-|-
TGTGCCAGCAGCGGTTGGGAGACCTATGGCTACACCTTC
CASSGWETYGYTF